Each of the 28 T cell receptor beta chains below was sequenced from the same sample in a study of CD8 T cells in acute hepatitis C reinfection. Libraries were prepared by immunoSEQ multiplex PCR; TCRdb keeps only in-frame clonotypes and omits some of them. Among 1,200 to 1,500 clones listed, about 50% were seen once. Study-level findings and limits: TRBV04 and TRBV06 were preferentially used in all groups, not explained by naive pool overrepresentation.

Time point described: acute HCV infection, within 168 days of estimated infection date. Sequencing of hepatitis C virus-specific cells was done ex vivo rather than after in vitro expansion. Sequencing was performed on HCV NS3-1073 tetramer-sorted CD8+ T cells from PBMCs, taken during acute infection. All receptors derive from a woman aged 18-30 years with chronic hepatitis C.

V gene TRBV11-2 combines with J gene TRBJ2-1; 12 bases agree with TRBD2. V shed 5 bases, J shed 8 bases, and the junction held 13 bases outside the gene matches. CDR1 SGHAT and CDR2 FQNNGV come from the germline V gene. This CDR3 spans 17 amino acids. The CDR3 region has the DNA TGTGCCAGCAGCCCGGAGGTGGCTAGCGGGGGGGGAGATGAGCAGTTCTTC. It encodes CASSPEVASGGGDEQFF.

The chain links TRBV6-4 to TRBJ1-6; D may be TRBD1 (5 bases). Trimming took off 8 bases at V and 1 base at J, with 9 bases between the two ends. Germline-derived CDR1 and CDR2 are MRHNA and SNTAGT. This CDR3 spans 14 amino acids. CDR3 loop: CASGGVSYNSPLHF. Here the CDR3 DNA reads TGTGCCAGCGGAGGGGTATCCTATAATTCACCCCTCCACTTT.

CDR3 sequence (DNA): TGCGCCAGCAGCCAAGAACCCAGCGGAGCGGGGGGAGGAGATACGCAGTATTTT. Its translation: CASSQEPSGAGGGDTQYF. V usage is TRBV4-3 and J usage is TRBJ2-3; 9 bases map to TRBD2. V was pared by 0 bases and J by 5 bases, with 12 bases of the junction left unmatched. Germline CDR1 LGHNA, CDR2 YSLEER. CDR3 length: 18 amino acids.

This clone was seen more than once but under ten times. J is TRBJ1-2 and V is TRBV21-1; the table's D call of TRBD1 was not tested on the DNA. TRBV21-1 is shown as a pseudogene. The CDR3 is 14 residues long. For the CDR3, the DNA is TGTGCCAGAAATAGAGGGGACAGGGCCGATGGCTACACCTTC. This translates into CARNRGDRADGYTF.

This chain links TRBV9 with TRBJ2-5, with 9 nucleotides matching TRBD2. The length of the CDR3 is 17 residues. Trimming removed 0 bases from V and 1 base from J; junction bases left unmatched: 7. The germline V gene encodes CDR1 SGDLS and CDR2 YYNGEE. This CDR3 reads CASSVETSGGFQETQYF. As DNA, the CDR3 is TGTGCCAGCAGCGTAGAGACAAGCGGGGGGTTCCAAGAGACCCAGTACTTC.

V usage is TRBV11-2 and J usage is TRBJ2-7; 12 bases line up with TRBD2. Germline V gene data show CDR1 as SGHAT and CDR2 as FQNNGV. Trimming removed 5 bases from V and 6 bases from J; junction bases left unmatched: 14. The CDR3 consists of 17 residues. The CDR3: CASSQEMASGGGGEQYF. CDR3 coding DNA: TGTGCCAGCAGCCAAGAAATGGCTAGCGGGGGGGGTGGCGAGCAGTACTTC.

By proportion, this clone is large (0.1 to 1%). The chain joins TRBV4-3 to TRBJ2-7; D unresolved. CDR3 length: 14 amino acids. Trimming shortened V by 1 base and J by 2 bases, and 9 bases separated the two germline ends. Germline-derived CDR1 and CDR2 are LGHNA and YSLEER. The CDR3 DNA follows: TGCGCCAGCAGCCAAGTCGGCCAGACCTACGAGCAGTACTTC. As protein: CASSQVGQTYEQYF.

Concerning this clone itself: The same CDR3 can be traced to other DNA sequences in this sample. This sequence joins TRBV11-2 and TRBJ2-2, with TRBD2 as a possible D gene (6 bases). V dropped 5 bases and J dropped 2 bases, with 18 bases sitting between them. CDR1 and CDR2 (germline): SGHAT, FQNNGV. CDR3 length: 17 residues. The CDR3 protein is CASSQEPGAPNTGELFF. The CDR3 DNA sequence: TGTGCCAGCAGCCAAGAACCGGGAGCACCCAACACCGGGGAGCTGTTTTTT.

The rearrangement uses TRBV5-4 and TRBJ2-3, with TRBD1 matching 10 bases. This CDR3 has 15 residues. V dropped 4 bases and J dropped 4; count of bases not matched to a gene: 6. Per the germline V gene, CDR1 is SGHNT and CDR2 is YYREEE (reference sequence). CDR3 coding DNA: TGTGCCAGCAGCAGAGGGACAGGGGAACCAGATACGCAGTATTTT. Amino acid sequence: CASSRGTGEPDTQYF.

The chain recombines TRBV4-3 with TRBJ1-1; D gene uncertain. The CDR3 contains 13 residues. V was shortened by 0 bases and J by 11 bases, with 13 bases between the two germline ends. CDR1 is LGHNA, CDR2 YSLEER, per germline. The CDR3 DNA follows: TGCGCCAGCAGCCAAGAGAGGGAGGTTGTGGCTTTCTTT. Translated: CASSQEREVVAFF.

V and J are TRBV2 and TRBJ2-2, with 9 bases fitting TRBD1. V trimming: 4 bases; J trimming: 6 bases; junction bases outside the gene matches: 3. There are 14 residues in the CDR3. Germline CDR1 reads SNHLY; CDR2 reads FYNNEI. CDR3 in amino acids: CASSARQGAGELFF. Written as DNA, the CDR3 is TGTGCCAGCAGTGCGCGACAGGGGGCCGGGGAGCTGTTTTTT.

The table lists this clone with a few counts. The chain combines TRBV4-3 with TRBJ2-2, with TRBD2 identical over 8 bases. This CDR3 has 18 residues. Germline loops: CDR1 LGHNA, CDR2 YSLEER. V gave up 0 bases and J gave up 0 bases; unmatched junction bases: 6. In DNA, the CDR3 is TGCGCCAGCAGCCAAGAAGTGGGACTAGGGACGAACACCGGGGAGCTGTTTTTT. This encodes CASSQEVGLGTNTGELFF.

This clone ranks as large. This chain links TRBV4-2 with TRBJ1-1; D remains ambiguous. CDR3 length equals 13 residues. Looked up from germline, CDR1 is LGHNA and CDR2 is YNFKEQ. The germline V and J ends were trimmed by 9 bases and 4 bases, with 15 bases remaining between them. The chain's CDR3 is CASSGERGTEAFF. The CDR3 DNA sequence: TGTGCCAGTTCCGGGGAACGAGGCACTGAAGCTTTCTTT.

V usage is TRBV4-3 and J usage is TRBJ2-7; weak D call: TRBD2 (7 bases). Trimming removed 0 bases from V and 1 base from J, with 19 bases in between. The CDR3 has 18 amino acids. Germline CDR1 is LGHNA and CDR2 is YSLEER. The CDR3 DNA follows: TGCGCCAGCAGCCAAGAACCCGGAGGCGGGGGCGGGTCCTACGAGCAGTACTTC. This codes for CASSQEPGGGGGSYEQYF.

The V gene is TRBV4-3, the J gene TRBJ2-7; 9 bases align to TRBD2. Trimming removed 0 bases from V and 5 bases from J; junction bases left unmatched: 11. The CDR3 has 17 residues. Germline lookup yields CDR1 LGHNA and CDR2 YSLEER. The DNA of the CDR3 is TGCGCCAGCAGCCAAGAGGTCGCGGCGCGGGGGGGGGACGAGCAGTACTTC. Encoded protein: CASSQEVAARGGDEQYF.

The CDR3 DNA reads TGCGCCAGCAGCCAAGAAGTCGGGGTCCCCGGGGGTGAGCAGTTCTTC. As protein: CASSQEVGVPGGEQFF. This sequence joins TRBV4-3 and TRBJ2-1; possibly TRBD2 for D (6 bases). Germline CDR1 LGHNA, CDR2 YSLEER. There are 16 residues in the CDR3. The ends were cut back, 0 bases at V and 9 bases at J, with 18 bases in the middle.

The table lists this clone with a few counts. The chain is built from TRBV7-2 and TRBJ2-5; the match to TRBD2 covers 12 bases. Germline CDR1 SGHTA, CDR2 FQGNSA. V was clipped by 4 bases and J by 0 bases; unmatched bases: 9. This CDR3 has 18 residues. The CDR3 region is CASSSPETSGGYQETQYF. The DNA of the CDR3 is TGTGCCAGCAGCTCCCCAGAGACTAGCGGGGGTTACCAAGAGACCCAGTACTTC.

This clone has a handful of counts. J is TRBJ1-1 and V is TRBV21-1; the table gives TRBD1 as D, unverified against the DNA. TRBV21-1 corresponds to a pseudogene. This CDR3 contains 13 residues. In DNA form, the CDR3 reads TGTGCCAGCAGACGACAGGGGTGTACTGAAGCTTTCTTT. This codes for CASRRQGCTEAFF.

In the case of this clone: One end of the junction is discordant with germline, which a read error may explain. This chain connects TRBV5-4 to TRBJ2-1; 10 bases fit TRBD2. The CDR3 length is 18 residues. Germline V gene sequence: CDR1 SGHNT, CDR2 YYREEE (reference sequence). The CDR3 sequence: CASSQEPGLAGANHEQFF. The CDR3, as DNA: TGCGCCAGCAGCCAAGAACCCGGCCTAGCGGGGGCCAACCATGAGCAGTTCTTC. Supplemented by reference TRBV5-4 and TRBJ2-1, the full variable domain reads ETGVTQSPTHLIKTRGQQVTLRCSSQSGHNTVSWYQQALGQGPQFIFQYYREEENGRGNFPPRFSGLQFPNYSSELNVNALELDDSALYLCASSQEPGLAGANHEQFFGPGTRLTVL.

As for this clone: This same CDR3 is encoded by further DNA sequences in the sample. The chain joins TRBV4-1 to TRBJ1-2; D call uncertain. This CDR3 has 15 residues. V lost 0 bases to trimming and J lost 6 bases, with 14 bases between them. Germline values: CDR1 MGHRA, CDR2 YSYEKL. CDR3 nucleotide sequence: TGCGCCAGCAGCCAAGAACCCACCGGGGTTGATGGCTACACCTTC. Its protein product is CASSQEPTGVDGYTF.

The rearrangement links TRBV14 to TRBJ2-1; TRBD2 agrees at 9 bases. This CDR3 comprises 18 residues. V lost 0 bases and J lost 4; bases outside the gene matches: 10. Per the germline V gene, CDR1 is SGHDN and CDR2 is FVKESK. The CDR3 sequence is CASSQEPHSGGFYNEQFF. The CDR3 region has the DNA TGTGCCAGCAGCCAAGAGCCCCATAGCGGGGGTTTTTACAATGAGCAGTTCTTC.

As for this clone: Different DNA sequences within this sample yield the same CDR3. V usage is TRBV4-2 and J usage is TRBJ2-5; TRBD2 aligns across 8 bases. There are 17 residues in the CDR3. After removal of 0 bases from V and 4 bases from J, the junction contained 10 bases not matched to a gene. Germline V gene sequence: CDR1 LGHNA, CDR2 YNFKEQ. The CDR3 protein is CASSQEMAAGGGETQYF. The CDR3 DNA follows: TGTGCCAGCAGCCAAGAGATGGCGGCGGGGGGTGGAGAGACCCAGTACTTC.

The CDR3 sequence: CASSPRQGGYNSPLHF. For the CDR3, the DNA is TGTGCCAGCAGTCCAAGACAGGGGGGGTATAATTCACCCCTCCACTTT. The chain carries TRBV27 and TRBJ1-6, with 9 nucleotides matching TRBD1. This CDR3 has 16 residues. The germline gives CDR1 MNHEY, CDR2 SMNVEV (reference sequence). V dropped 5 bases and J dropped 4; count of bases not matched to a gene: 6.

The J gene is TRBJ2-5, the V gene TRBV14; D is unclear. V gave up 4 bases and J gave up 13 bases, with 13 bases separating them. This CDR3 has 11 residues. CDR1 is SGHDN and CDR2 is FVKESK in the germline V gene. The CDR3 DNA sequence: TGTGCCAGCAGCCTGACCGGGCCGTTGTACTTC. Translating gives CASSLTGPLYF. The full variable domain, its missing parts supplied by reference TRBV14 and TRBJ2-5, is EAGVTQFPSHSVIEKGQTVTLRCDPISGHDNLYWYRRVMGKEIKFLLHFVKESKQDESGMPNNRFLAERTGGTYSTLKVQPAELEDSGVYFCASSLTGPLYFGPGTRLLVL.

V and J are TRBV9 and TRBJ2-7; the D gene is possibly TRBD2 (6 bases). CDR3 size: 13 residues. In germline, CDR1 is SGDLS, CDR2 YYNGEE. V lost 0 bases to trimming and J lost 5 bases, with 9 bases between them. The CDR3 region is CASSVVGGDEQYF. The CDR3 coding sequence is TGTGCCAGCAGCGTAGTGGGGGGTGACGAGCAGTACTTC.

Relative to its sample, this clone is medium-sized (0.01 to 0.1%). This CDR3 is also generated by other DNA sequences in the sample. DNA of the CDR3: TGCGCCAGCAGCCAAGAACCCACCGGGGTTGATGGCTACACCTTC. Protein product: CASSQEPTGVDGYTF. The chain combines TRBV4-3 with TRBJ1-2; no clear D. The ends were cut back, 0 bases at V and 6 bases at J, with 14 bases in the middle. CDR1 LGHNA and CDR2 YSLEER come from the germline V gene. The CDR3 covers 15 residues.

The V call is TRBV4-1, the J call TRBJ1-2; tentative D call: TRBD1 (5 bases). Germline V CDR1 and CDR2: MGHRA, YSYEKL. The CDR3 loop spans 13 amino acids. V shed 4 bases and J shed 6 bases, with 12 bases lying between them. CDR3 nucleotide sequence: TGCGCCAGCAGCCGGCCCATGGGGGATGGCTACACCTTC. Its translation is CASSRPMGDGYTF.

The chain carries TRBV4-2 and TRBJ1-6; the D is unclear. In germline, CDR1 is LGHNA, CDR2 YNFKEQ. This CDR3 is built from 16 residues. V was shortened by 0 bases and J by 14 bases, with 20 bases between the two germline ends. The CDR3 coding sequence is TGTGCCAGCAGCCAAGAGAAGGGTCACGGTGAATTGGCCCTCCACTTT. Translated: CASSQEKGHGELALHF.